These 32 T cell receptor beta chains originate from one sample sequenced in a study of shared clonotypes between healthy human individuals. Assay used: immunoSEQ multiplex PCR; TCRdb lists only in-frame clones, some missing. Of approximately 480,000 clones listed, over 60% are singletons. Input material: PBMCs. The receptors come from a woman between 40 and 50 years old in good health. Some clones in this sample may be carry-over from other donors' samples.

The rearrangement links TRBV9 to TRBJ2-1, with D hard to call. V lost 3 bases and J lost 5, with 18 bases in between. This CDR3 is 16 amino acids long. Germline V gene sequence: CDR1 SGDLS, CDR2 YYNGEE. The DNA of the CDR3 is TGTGCCAGCAGCGATGGAAGCGCTCCCATCCACAATGAGCAGTTCTTC. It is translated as CASSDGSAPIHNEQFF.

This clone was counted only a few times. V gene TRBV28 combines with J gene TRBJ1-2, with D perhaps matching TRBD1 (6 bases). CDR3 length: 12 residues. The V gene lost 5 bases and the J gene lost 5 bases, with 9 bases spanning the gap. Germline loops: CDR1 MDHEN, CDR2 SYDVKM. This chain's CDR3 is CASSPTGYGYTF. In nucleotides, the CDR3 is TGTGCCAGCAGTCCAACAGGGTATGGCTACACCTTC.

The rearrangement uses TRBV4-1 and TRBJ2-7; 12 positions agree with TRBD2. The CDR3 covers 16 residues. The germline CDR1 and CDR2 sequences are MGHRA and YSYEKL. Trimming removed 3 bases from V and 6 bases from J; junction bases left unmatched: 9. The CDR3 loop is CASSQARTSGIVEQYF. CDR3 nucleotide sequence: TGCGCCAGCAGCCAGGCTCGGACTAGCGGGATCGTCGAGCAGTACTTC.

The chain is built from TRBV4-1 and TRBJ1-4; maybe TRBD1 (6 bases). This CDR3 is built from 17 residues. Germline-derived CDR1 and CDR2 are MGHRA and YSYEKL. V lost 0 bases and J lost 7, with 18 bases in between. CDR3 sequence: CASSQERVGGGGEKLFF. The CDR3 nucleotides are TGCGCCAGCAGCCAAGAAAGAGTTGGAGGGGGGGGTGAAAAACTGTTTTTT.

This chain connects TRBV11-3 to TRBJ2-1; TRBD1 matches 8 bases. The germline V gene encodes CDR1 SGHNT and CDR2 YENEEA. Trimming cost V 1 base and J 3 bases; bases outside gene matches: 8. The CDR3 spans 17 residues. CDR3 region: CASSLGARGQVYNEQFF. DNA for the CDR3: TGTGCCAGCAGCTTAGGGGCCCGGGGACAGGTCTACAATGAGCAGTTCTTC. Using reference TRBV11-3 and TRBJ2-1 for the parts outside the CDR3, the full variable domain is EAGVVQSPRYKIIEKKQPVAFWCNPISGHNTLYWYLQNLGQGPELLIRYENEEAVDDSQLPKDRFSAERLKGVDSTLKIQPAELGDSAVYLCASSLGARGQVYNEQFFGPGTRLTVL.

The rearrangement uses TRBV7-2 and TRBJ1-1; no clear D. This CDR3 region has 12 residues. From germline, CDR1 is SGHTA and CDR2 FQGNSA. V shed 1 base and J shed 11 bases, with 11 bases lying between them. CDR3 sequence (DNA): TGTGCCAGCAGCTTAGGTCCCCCGGGTGCTTTCTTT. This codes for CASSLGPPGAFF.

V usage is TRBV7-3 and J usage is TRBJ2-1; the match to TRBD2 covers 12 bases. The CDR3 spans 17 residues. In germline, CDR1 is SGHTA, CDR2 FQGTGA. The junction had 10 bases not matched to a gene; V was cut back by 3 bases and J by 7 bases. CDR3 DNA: TGTGCCAGCAGCTTCACGAGTCTAGCGGGAGGGCGAAATGAGCAGTTCTTC. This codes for CASSFTSLAGGRNEQFF. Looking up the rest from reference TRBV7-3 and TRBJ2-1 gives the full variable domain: GAGVSQTPSNKVTEKGKYVELRCDPISGHTALYWYRQSLGQGPEFLIYFQGTGAADDSGLPNDRFFAVRPEGSVSTLKIQRTERGDSAVYLCASSFTSLAGGRNEQFFGPGTRLTVL.

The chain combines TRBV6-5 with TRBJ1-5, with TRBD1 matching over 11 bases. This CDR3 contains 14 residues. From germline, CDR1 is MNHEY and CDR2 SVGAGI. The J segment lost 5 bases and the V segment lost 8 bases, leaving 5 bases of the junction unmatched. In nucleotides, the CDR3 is TGTGCCAGCCGGGGACAGGGGGAGTATCAGCCCCAGCATTTT. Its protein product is CASRGQGEYQPQHF.

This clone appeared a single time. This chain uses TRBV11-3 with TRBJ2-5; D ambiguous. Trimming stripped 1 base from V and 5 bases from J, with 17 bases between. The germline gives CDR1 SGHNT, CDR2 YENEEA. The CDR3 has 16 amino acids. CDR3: CASSLVSWSRIETQYF. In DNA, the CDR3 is TGTGCCAGCAGCTTAGTATCCTGGTCGCGGATTGAGACCCAGTACTTC.

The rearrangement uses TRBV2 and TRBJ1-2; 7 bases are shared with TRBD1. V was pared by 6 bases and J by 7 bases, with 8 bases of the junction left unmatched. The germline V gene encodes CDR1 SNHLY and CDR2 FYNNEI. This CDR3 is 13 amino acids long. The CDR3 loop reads CASSTQGSVGYTF. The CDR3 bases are TGTGCCAGCAGCACACAGGGGTCGGTTGGCTACACCTTC. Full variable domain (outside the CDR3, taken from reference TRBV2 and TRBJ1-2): EPEVTQTPSHQVTQMGQEVILRCVPISNHLYFYWYRQILGQKVEFLVSFYNNEISEKSEIFDDQFSVERPDGSNFTLKIRSTKLEDSAMYFCASSTQGSVGYTFGSGTRLTVV.

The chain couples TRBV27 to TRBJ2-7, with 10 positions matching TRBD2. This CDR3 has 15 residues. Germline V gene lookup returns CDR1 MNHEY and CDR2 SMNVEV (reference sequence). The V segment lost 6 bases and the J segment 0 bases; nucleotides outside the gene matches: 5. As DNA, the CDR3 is TGTGCCAGCAGGATAGGACTAGCGGCCTCCTACGAGCAGTACTTC. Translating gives CASRIGLAASYEQYF.

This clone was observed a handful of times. Here the CDR3 reads CASSEIGQSGQPQHF. The CDR3 DNA sequence: TGTGCCAGCAGTGAAATTGGGCAGTCTGGTCAGCCCCAGCATTTT. The chain couples TRBV2 to TRBJ1-5; D is uncertain. CDR3 length: 15 residues. Between the trimmed V and J ends, which lost 2 bases and 6 bases, there was a span of 14 bases. The germline CDR1 and CDR2 sequences are SNHLY and FYNNEI.

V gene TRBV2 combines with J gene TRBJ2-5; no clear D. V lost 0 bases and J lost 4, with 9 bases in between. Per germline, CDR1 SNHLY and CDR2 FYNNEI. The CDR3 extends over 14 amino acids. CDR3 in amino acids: CASSEALPGETQYF. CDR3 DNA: TGTGCCAGCAGTGAAGCGCTTCCCGGAGAGACCCAGTACTTC. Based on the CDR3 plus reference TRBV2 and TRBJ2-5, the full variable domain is EPEVTQTPSHQVTQMGQEVILRCVPISNHLYFYWYRQILGQKVEFLVSFYNNEISEKSEIFDDQFSVERPDGSNFTLKIRSTKLEDSAMYFCASSEALPGETQYFGPGTRLLVL.

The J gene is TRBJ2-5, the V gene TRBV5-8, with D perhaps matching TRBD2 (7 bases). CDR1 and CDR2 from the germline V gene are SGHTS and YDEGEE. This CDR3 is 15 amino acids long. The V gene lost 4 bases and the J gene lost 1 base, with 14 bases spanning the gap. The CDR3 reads CASSPGGGGQETQYF. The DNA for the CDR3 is TGTGCCAGCAGCCCCGGGGGAGGGGGCCAAGAGACCCAGTACTTC.

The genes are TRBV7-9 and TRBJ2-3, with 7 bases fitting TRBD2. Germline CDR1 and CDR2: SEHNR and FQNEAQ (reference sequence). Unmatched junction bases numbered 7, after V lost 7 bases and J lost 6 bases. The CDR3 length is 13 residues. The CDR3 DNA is TGTGCCAGCACGCGGGGGATCGCGGATACGCAGTATTTT. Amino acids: CASTRGIADTQYF. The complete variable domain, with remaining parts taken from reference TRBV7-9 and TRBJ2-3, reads DTGVSQNPRHKITKRGQNVTFRCDPISEHNRLYWYRQTLGQGPEFLTYFQNEAQLEKSRLLSDRFSAERPKGSFSTLEIQRTEQGDSAMYLCASTRGIADTQYFGPGTRLTVL.

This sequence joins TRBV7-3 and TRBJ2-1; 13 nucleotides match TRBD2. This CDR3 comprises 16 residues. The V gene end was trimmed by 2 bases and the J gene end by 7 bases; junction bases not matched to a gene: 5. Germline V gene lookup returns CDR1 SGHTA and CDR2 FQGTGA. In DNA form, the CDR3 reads TGTGCCAGCAGCTTAGAGGGACTAGCGGGATCTAATGAGCAGTTCTTC. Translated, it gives CASSLEGLAGSNEQFF. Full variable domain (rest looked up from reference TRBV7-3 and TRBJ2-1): GAGVSQTPSNKVTEKGKYVELRCDPISGHTALYWYRQSLGQGPEFLIYFQGTGAADDSGLPNDRFFAVRPEGSVSTLKIQRTERGDSAVYLCASSLEGLAGSNEQFFGPGTRLTVL.

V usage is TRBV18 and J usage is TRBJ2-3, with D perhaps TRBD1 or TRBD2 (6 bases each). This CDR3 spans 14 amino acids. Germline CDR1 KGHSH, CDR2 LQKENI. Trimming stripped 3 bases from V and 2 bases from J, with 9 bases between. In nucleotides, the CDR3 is TGTGCCAGCTCACCCTGGGGGGCCACAGATACGCAGTATTTT. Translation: CASSPWGATDTQYF. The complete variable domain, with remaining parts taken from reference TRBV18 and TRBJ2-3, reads NAGVMQNPRHLVRRRGQEARLRCSPMKGHSHVYWYRQLPEEGLKFMVYLQKENIIDESGMPKERFSAEFPKEGPSILRIQQVVRGDSAAYFCASSPWGATDTQYFGPGTRLTVL.

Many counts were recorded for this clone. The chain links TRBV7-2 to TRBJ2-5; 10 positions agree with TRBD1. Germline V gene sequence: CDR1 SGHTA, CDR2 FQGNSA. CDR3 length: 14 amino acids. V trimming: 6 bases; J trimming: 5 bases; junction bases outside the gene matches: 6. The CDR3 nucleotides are TGTGCCAGCAGTTTGACAGGGGGCAGGGAGACCCAGTACTTC. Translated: CASSLTGGRETQYF.

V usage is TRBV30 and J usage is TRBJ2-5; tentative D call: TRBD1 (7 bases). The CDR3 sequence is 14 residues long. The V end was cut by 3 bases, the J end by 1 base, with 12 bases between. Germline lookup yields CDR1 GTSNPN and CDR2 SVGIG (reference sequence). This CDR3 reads CAWSPGGFQETQYF. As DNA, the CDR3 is TGTGCCTGGAGCCCAGGGGGGTTCCAAGAGACCCAGTACTTC.

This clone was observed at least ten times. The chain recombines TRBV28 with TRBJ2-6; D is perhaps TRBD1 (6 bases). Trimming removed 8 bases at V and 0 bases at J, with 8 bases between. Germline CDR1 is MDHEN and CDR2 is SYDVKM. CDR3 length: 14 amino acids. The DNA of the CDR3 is TGTGCCAGCGGACAGCTCTCTGGGGCCAACGTCCTGACTTTC. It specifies CASGQLSGANVLTF.

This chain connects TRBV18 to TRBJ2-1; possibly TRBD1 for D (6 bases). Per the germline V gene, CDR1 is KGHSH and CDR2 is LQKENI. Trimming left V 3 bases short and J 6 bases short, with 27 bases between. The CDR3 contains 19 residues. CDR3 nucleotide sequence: TGTGCCAGCTCACCGAGGGATTCCGGGGACACCCTCCGCGGCAATGAGCAGTTCTTC. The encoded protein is CASSPRDSGDTLRGNEQFF.

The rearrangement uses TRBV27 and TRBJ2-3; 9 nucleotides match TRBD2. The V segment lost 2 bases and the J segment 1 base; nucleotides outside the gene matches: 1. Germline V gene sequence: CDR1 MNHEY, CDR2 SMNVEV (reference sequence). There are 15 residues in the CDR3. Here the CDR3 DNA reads TGTGCCAGCAGTTTACTAGCGGGACGCACAGATACGCAGTATTTT. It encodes CASSLLAGRTDTQYF.

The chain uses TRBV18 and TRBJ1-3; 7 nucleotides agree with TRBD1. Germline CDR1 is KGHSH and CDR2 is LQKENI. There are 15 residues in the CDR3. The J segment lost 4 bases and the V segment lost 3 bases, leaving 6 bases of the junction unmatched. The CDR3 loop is CASSPDRAAGNTIYF. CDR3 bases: TGTGCCAGCTCACCCGACAGGGCTGCCGGAAACACCATATATTTT.

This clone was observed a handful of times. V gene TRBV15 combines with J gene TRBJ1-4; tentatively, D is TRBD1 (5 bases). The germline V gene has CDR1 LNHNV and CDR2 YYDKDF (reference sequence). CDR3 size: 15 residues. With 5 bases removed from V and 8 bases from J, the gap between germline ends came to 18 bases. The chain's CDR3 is CATSAPGGQREKLFF. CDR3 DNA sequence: TGTGCCACCAGCGCCCCGGGGGGTCAACGGGAAAAACTGTTTTTT.

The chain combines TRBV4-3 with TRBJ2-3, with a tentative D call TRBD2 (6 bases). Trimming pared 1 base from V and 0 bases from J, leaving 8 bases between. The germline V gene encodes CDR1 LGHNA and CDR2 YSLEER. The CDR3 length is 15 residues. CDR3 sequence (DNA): TGCGCCAGCAGCCAAGGGAGCGGGAGCACAGATACGCAGTATTTT. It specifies CASSQGSGSTDTQYF.

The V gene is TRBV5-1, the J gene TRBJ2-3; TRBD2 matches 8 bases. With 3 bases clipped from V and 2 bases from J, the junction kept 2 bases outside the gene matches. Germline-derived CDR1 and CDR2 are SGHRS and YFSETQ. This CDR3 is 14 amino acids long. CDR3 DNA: TGCGCCAGCAGCTATAGCGGGGACACAGATACGCAGTATTTT. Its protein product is CASSYSGDTDTQYF. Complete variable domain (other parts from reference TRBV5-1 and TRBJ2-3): KAGVTQTPRYLIKTRGQQVTLSCSPISGHRSVSWYQQTPGQGLQFLFEYFSETQRNKGNFPGRFSGRQFSNSRSEMNVSTLELGDSALYLCASSYSGDTDTQYFGPGTRLTVL.

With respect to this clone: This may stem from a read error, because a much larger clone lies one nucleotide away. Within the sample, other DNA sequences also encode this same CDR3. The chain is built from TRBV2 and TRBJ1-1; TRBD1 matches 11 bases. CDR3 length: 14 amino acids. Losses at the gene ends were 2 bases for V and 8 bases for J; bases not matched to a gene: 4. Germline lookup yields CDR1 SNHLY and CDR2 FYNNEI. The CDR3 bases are TGTGCCAGCAGTGAACAAGGACAGGGGGCAGAAGCTTTCTTT. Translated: CASSEQGQGAEAFF.

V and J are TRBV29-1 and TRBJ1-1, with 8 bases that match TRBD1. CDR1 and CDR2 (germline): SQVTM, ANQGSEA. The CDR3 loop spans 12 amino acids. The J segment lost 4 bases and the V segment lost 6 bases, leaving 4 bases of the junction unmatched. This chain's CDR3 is CSVDRGSTEAFF. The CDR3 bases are TGCAGCGTCGACAGGGGTAGCACTGAAGCTTTCTTT.

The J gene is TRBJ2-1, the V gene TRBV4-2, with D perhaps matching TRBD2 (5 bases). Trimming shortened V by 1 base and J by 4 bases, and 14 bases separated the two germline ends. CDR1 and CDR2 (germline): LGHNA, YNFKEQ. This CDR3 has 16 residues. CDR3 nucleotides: TGTGCCAGCAGCCAAGGGGAAGGAGGCCGTTACAATGAGCAGTTCTTC. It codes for CASSQGEGGRYNEQFF.

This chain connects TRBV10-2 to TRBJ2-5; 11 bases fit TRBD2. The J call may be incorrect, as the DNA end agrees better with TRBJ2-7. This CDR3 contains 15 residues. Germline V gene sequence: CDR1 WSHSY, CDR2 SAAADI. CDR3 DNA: TGCGCCAGCAGTGAGCGACTAGCGGGAAAGTACGAGCAGTACTTC. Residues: CASSERLAGKYEQYF.

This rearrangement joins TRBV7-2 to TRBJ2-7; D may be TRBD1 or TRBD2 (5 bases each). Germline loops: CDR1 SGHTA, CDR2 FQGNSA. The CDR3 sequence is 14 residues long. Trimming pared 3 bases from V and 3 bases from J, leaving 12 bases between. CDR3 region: CASSLGREVYEQYF. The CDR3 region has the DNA TGTGCCAGCAGCTTGGGACGTGAGGTCTACGAGCAGTACTTC.

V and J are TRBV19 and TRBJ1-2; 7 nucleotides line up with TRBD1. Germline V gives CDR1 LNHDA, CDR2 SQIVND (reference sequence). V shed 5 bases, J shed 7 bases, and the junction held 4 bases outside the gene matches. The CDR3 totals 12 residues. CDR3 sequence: CASSPRGTGYTF. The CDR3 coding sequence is TGTGCCAGTAGTCCCAGGGGGACTGGCTACACCTTC.